This T cell receptor beta chain originates from a study of blood T cell repertoires in COVID-19. TCRdb's copy holds only in-frame clones and misses some; the assay was immunoSEQ multiplex PCR. The profile shows around 100,000 clones, 90% of them singletons. Material for sequencing was peripheral blood. The sequence derives from a man aged 45-65 years with acute or convalescent COVID-19.

CDR3 residues: CASSTWTGANEKLFF. The CDR3 DNA reads as TGTGCCAGCAGCACATGGACAGGGGCTAATGAAAAACTGTTTTTT. The genes are TRBV7-9 and TRBJ1-4; 9 nucleotides match TRBD1. In germline, CDR1 is SEHNR, CDR2 FQNEAQ (reference sequence). Trimming cost V 5 bases and J 3 bases; bases outside gene matches: 4. The CDR3 is made up of 15 amino acids.